This T cell receptor (beta chain) was sequenced during a study of blood T cells in healthy people across ages. A J-beta primer mix and a sample-barcoded 5' primer were used in a second PCR of roughly 7 to 12 cycles. TCRdb reprocessed the 5' RACE reads with MiXCR, giving one entry per CDR3 protein. The sample consists of 1.4 million or so distinct CDR3 sequences, 35% to 45% of them appearing once. General study findings and limits: Researchers report that TCR beta diversity correlated strongly with naive T cell percentage.

This clonotype was found a few times. Its antigen is not identified. CDR3 length: 15 residues. The receptor was derived from a woman aged 18-29 years in good health. The chain links TRBV21-1 to TRBJ2-3; the D call of TRBD1 is as the table states it, not checked on the DNA. TRBV21-1 is noted as a pseudogene. The material sequenced was blood. The CDR3 DNA reads as TGTGCCAGCAGGCTGACAGGGGACGGCCCAGATACGCAGTATTTT. The encoded protein is CASRLTGDGPDTQYF.